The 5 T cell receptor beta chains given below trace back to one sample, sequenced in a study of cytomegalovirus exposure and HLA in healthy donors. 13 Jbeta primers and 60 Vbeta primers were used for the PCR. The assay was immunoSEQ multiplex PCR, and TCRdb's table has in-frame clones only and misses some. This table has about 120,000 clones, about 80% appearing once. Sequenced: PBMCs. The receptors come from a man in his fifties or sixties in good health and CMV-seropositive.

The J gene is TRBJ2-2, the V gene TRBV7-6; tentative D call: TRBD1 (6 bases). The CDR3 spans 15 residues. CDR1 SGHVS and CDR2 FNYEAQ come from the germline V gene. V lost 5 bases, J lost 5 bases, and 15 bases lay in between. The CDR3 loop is CASSKQGSGTGELFF. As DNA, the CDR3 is TGTGCCAGCAGCAAACAGGGTTCAGGGACCGGGGAGCTGTTTTTT. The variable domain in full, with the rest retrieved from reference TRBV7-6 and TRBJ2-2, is GAGVSQSPRYKVTKRGQDVALRCDPISGHVSLYWYRQALGQGPEFLTYFNYEAQQDKSGLPNDRFSAERPEGSISTLTIQRTEQRDSAMYRCASSKQGSGTGELFFGEGSRLTVL.

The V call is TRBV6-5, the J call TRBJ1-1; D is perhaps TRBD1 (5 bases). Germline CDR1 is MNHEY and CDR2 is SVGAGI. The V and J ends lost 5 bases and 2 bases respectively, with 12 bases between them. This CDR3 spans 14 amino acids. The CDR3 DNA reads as TGTGCCAGCAGTCGGGAGGGGTCAAACACTGAAGCTTTCTTT. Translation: CASSREGSNTEAFF.

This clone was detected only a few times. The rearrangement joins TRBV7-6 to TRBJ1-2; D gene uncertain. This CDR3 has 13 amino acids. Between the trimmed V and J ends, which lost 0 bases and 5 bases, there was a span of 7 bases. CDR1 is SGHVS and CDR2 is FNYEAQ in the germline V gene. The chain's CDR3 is CASSLAGGYGYTF. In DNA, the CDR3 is TGTGCCAGCAGCTTAGCTGGCGGGTATGGCTACACCTTC. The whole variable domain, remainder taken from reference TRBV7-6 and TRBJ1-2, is GAGVSQSPRYKVTKRGQDVALRCDPISGHVSLYWYRQALGQGPEFLTYFNYEAQQDKSGLPNDRFSAERPEGSISTLTIQRTEQRDSAMYRCASSLAGGYGYTFGSGTRLTVV.

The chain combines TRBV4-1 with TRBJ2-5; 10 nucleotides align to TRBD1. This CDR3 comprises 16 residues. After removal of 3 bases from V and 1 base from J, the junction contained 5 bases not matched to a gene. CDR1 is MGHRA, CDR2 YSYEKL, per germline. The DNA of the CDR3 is TGCGCCAGCAGCCAGGGGACAGGGGACCTCCAAGAGACCCAGTACTTC. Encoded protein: CASSQGTGDLQETQYF.

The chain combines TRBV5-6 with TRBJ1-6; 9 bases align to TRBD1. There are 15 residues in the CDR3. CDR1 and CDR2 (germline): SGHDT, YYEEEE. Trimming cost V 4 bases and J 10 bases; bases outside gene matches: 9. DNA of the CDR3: TGTGCCAGCAGCGCTACACAGGGGGCAGGGTCACCCCTCCACTTT. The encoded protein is CASSATQGAGSPLHF.